The clone carrying this T cell receptor (beta chain) has at least ten counts. With V trimmed by 2 bases and J by 6 bases, 8 bases remained unmatched. This CDR3 contains 15 residues. Germline CDR1 and CDR2: SGHTA and FQGNSA. This sample is drawn from a study of T cells after somatic rescue of genetic block. Using immunoSEQ multiplex PCR, the repertoire was profiled, and TCRdb retains in-frame clones only, with some absent. This table holds almost 15,000 clones, 70% found once. This clonotype was sampled from a young man. Sequencing input: peripheral blood mononuclear cells (PBMCs). The chain uses TRBV7-2 and TRBJ1-2, with 8 bases aligning to TRBD1. The CDR3 loop is CASSLRGQGANGYTF. In DNA, the CDR3 is TGTGCCAGCAGCTTACGGGGGCAGGGGGCTAATGGCTACACCTTC.